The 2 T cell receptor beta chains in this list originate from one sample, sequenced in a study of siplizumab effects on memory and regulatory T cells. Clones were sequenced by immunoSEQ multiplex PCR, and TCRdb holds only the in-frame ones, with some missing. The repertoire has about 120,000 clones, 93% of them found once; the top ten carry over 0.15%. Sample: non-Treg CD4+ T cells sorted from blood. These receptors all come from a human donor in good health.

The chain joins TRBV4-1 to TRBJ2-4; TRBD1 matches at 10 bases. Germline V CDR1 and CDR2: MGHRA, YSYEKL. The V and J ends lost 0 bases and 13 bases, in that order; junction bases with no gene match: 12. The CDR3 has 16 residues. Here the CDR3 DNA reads TGCGCCAGCAGCCAAGAATTGAGAGACAGGGGGCGAGAGCAGTACTTC. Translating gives CASSQELRDRGREQYF.

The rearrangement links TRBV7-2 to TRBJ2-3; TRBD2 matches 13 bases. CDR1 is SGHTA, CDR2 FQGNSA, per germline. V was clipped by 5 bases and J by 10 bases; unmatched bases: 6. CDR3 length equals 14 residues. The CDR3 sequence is CASSRGTSGEPQYF. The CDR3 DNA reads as TGTGCCAGCAGCCGCGGGACTAGCGGGGAGCCGCAGTATTTT. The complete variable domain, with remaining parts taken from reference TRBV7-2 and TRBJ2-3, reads GAGVSQSPSNKVTEKGKDVELRCDPISGHTALYWYRQSLGQGLEFLIYFQGNSAPDKSGLPSDRFSAERTGGSVSTLTIQRTQQEDSAVYLCASSRGTSGEPQYFGPGTRLTVL.